The 10 T cell receptor beta chains below were found in one sample sequenced in a study of T cells in Graves' hyperthyroidism and ophthalmopathy (dated by TCRdb to about 2019). The library came from multiplex PCR. Sequenced using an Illumina HiSeq 2000. TCR beta CDR3 regions were amplified from RNA transcripts. The first round of RT-PCR for the TCR CDR3 was performed with the HTBI primer set and the Qiagen OneStep RT-PCR kit. TCRdb itself trimmed the public reads at Q25 with fastp, ran MiXCR and retained productive beta chains. Duplicate CDR3 protein sequences are folded into a single record with the most common DNA and genes. This sample comprises 400,000 to 550,000 distinct CDR3 sequences, around 15% of them detected only once. The ten largest clonotypes hold less than 20% of the sample. The specimen sequenced was blood. The source of these receptors is a woman aged 18-35 years with Graves' hyperthyroidism.

This clonotype came up a few times. V gene TRBV11-2 combines with J gene TRBJ1-1; weak D call: TRBD1 (5 bases). Germline values: CDR1 SGHAT, CDR2 FQNNGV. This CDR3 contains 14 residues. V was clipped by 3 bases and J by 4 bases, with 12 bases between them. In nucleotides, the CDR3 is TGTGCCAGCAGCTTGGCCTGGGGGGGCACTGAAGCTTTCTTT. Translated, it gives CASSLAWGGTEAFF. Full variable domain (missing parts from reference TRBV11-2 and TRBJ1-1): EAGVAQSPRYKIIEKRQSVAFWCNPISGHATLYWYQQILGQGPKLLIQFQNNGVVDDSQLPKDRFSAERLKGVDSTLKIQPAKLEDSAVYLCASSLAWGGTEAFFGQGTRLTVV.

J is TRBJ2-1 and V is TRBV6-1; TRBD2 matches 8 bases. Germline loops: CDR1 MNHNS, CDR2 SASEGT. V shed 5 bases and J 6 bases; nucleotides not matched to a gene: 21. The CDR3 contains 19 residues. The CDR3 loop is CASSLRTSYQVPDGNEQFF. The CDR3 DNA follows: TGTGCCAGCAGTCTCCGGACTAGCTATCAGGTACCGGATGGCAATGAGCAGTTCTTC.

In its sample, this clonotype was seen many times. The chain is built from TRBV24-1 and TRBJ2-7, with D perhaps assigned TRBD1 or TRBD2 (5 bases each). The V and J ends lost 5 bases and 5 bases respectively, with 18 bases between them. Germline CDR1 reads KGHDR; CDR2 reads SFDVKD. CDR3 length: 15 residues. CDR3 amino acids: CATSVSGPTSNEQYF. The CDR3 DNA sequence: TGTGCCACCAGTGTATCGGGACCCACGAGCAACGAGCAGTACTTC.

This clonotype was detected ten times or more. CDR3 DNA sequence: TGTGCCAGCAGCTTAGCGCCGGTAAACAGGGGCCGCACAGATACGCAGTATTTT. This encodes CASSLAPVNRGRTDTQYF. The chain recombines TRBV7-8 with TRBJ2-3, with 7 bases aligning to TRBD1. The J segment lost 1 base and the V segment lost 0 bases, leaving 10 bases of the junction unmatched. CDR3 length: 18 residues. Germline values: CDR1 SGHVS, CDR2 FQNEAQ.

This clonotype was recorded many times. The chain couples TRBV12-5 to TRBJ2-1, with a weak D call TRBD1 (6 bases). There are 13 residues in the CDR3. CDR1 and CDR2 from the germline V gene are LGHNT and FRNRAP. Trimming left V 6 bases short and J 13 bases short, with 19 bases between. For the CDR3, the DNA is TGTGCTAGTGGGTCTAACAGGGAACTATTCCAGTTCTTC. Its protein product is CASGSNRELFQFF.

The table lists this clonotype with many counts. The chain recombines TRBV6-1 with TRBJ2-5; 8 bases map to TRBD2. The CDR3 is 16 amino acids. V shed 6 bases and J 2 bases; nucleotides not matched to a gene: 11. Germline V gene lookup returns CDR1 MNHNS and CDR2 SASEGT. CDR3 residues: CASSIFAGGPQETQYF. The CDR3 DNA sequence: TGTGCCAGCAGCATTTTCGCGGGAGGACCACAAGAGACCCAGTACTTC.

At least ten counts were recorded for this clonotype. The V gene is TRBV20-1, the J gene TRBJ2-7, with D unresolved. V was shortened by 6 bases and J by 0 bases, with 18 bases between the two germline ends. Germline CDR1 and CDR2: DFQATT and SNEGSKA (reference sequence). The CDR3 has 15 amino acids. In DNA, the CDR3 is TGCAGTGCCCCCCCAGCGTCCGGAAGCTCCTACGAGCAGTACTTC. As protein: CSAPPASGSSYEQYF.

This clonotype has only a few counts. This clone may be a read error of a much larger clone one base away. The V call is TRBV18, the J call TRBJ1-1; 7 nucleotides match TRBD1. This CDR3 has 14 residues. Per the germline V gene, CDR1 is KGHSH and CDR2 is LQKENI. This CDR3 reads CASSPATGNTEASF. DNA of the CDR3: TGTGCCAGCTCACCCGCGACAGGGAACACTGAAGCTTCCTTT.

This clonotype came up many times. The rearrangement joins TRBV20-1 to TRBJ2-2; TRBD1 might be the D (5 bases). V gave up 0 bases and J gave up 1 base, with 9 bases separating them. Germline V gives CDR1 DFQATT, CDR2 SNEGSKA (reference sequence). The CDR3 covers 15 residues. CDR3 sequence reads: CSARDRQGNTGELFF. CDR3 in DNA: TGCAGTGCTAGAGATCGGCAGGGGAACACCGGGGAGCTGTTTTTT.

With regard to this clonotype: A read error may explain this, as a much larger clone is one base away. V usage is TRBV4-1 and J usage is TRBJ2-2, with D perhaps matching TRBD2 (6 bases). Germline V gene data show CDR1 as MGHRA and CDR2 as YSYEKL. This CDR3 has 15 amino acids. The CDR3 DNA sequence: TGCGCCAGCAGCCATCTAGCGATAAACACCGGGGGGCTGTTTTTT. Translated, it gives CASSHLAINTGGLFF.